These T cell receptor beta chains were read from a single sample in a study of blood T cell repertoires in COVID-19. The table came from immunoSEQ multiplex PCR; TCRdb's copy has only in-frame clones and leaves some out. The sample holds 250,000 or so clones; around 88% are singletons and the top ten take about 5.9%. Source material: peripheral blood. These receptors came from a woman aged 30 to 39 with COVID-19, enrolled during active disease. Both conserved end residues are part of each CDR3. D genes are given only for firm matches. The size entry is marked missing in some rows and otherwise reads once, few, many or a size class.

v_call	clone_size	d_call	cdr3_length	j_call	cdr3_nt	cdr3_aa
TRBV7-9	-	-	17	TRBJ1-4	TGTGCCAGCAGCTTAGAGCGGAAGACTGCAACTAATGAAAAACTGTTTTTT	CASSLERKTATNEKLFF
TRBV5-1	-	-	14	TRBJ1-1	TGCGCCAGCAGCCCCCGGGAGGGGTGGACTGAAGCTTTCTTT	CASSPREGWTEAFF
TRBV19	-	TRBD1	18	TRBJ1-4	TGTGCCAGTAGTTTCCGGACAGGGGGCCAAGCAACTAATGAAAAACTGTTTTTT	CASSFRTGGQATNEKLFF
TRBV4-3	-	-	11	TRBJ2-3	TGCGCCAGCAGCTCTCGGGATACGCAGTATTTT	CASSSRDTQYF
TRBV7-6	few	-	15	TRBJ1-1	TGTGCCAGCAGCTTAGATTTTGGGGCTGGAACTGAAGCTTTCTTT	CASSLDFGAGTEAFF
TRBV27	-	-	13	TRBJ1-4	TGTGCCAGCAGTTTAGGCGGGAGCGAAAAACTGTTTTTT	CASSLGGSEKLFF
TRBV29-1	-	-	14	TRBJ2-4	TGCAGCGTTAGCGAGAGTTTAGCCAAAAACATTCAGTACTTC	CSVSESLAKNIQYF
TRBV3-1/TRBV3-2	once	-	11	TRBJ1-1	TGTGCCAGCAGCCAAGCATCTGAAGCTTTCTTT	CASSQASEAFF
TRBV5-8	-	-	14	TRBJ2-2	TGTGCCAGCAGCCATGTTGAGGGAGCCGGGGAGCTGTTTTTT	CASSHVEGAGELFF
TRBV6-5	few	-	13	TRBJ1-2	TGTGCCAGCAGCCTGGACAGCTACTATGGCTACACCTTC	CASSLDSYYGYTF
TRBV28	-	-	13	TRBJ1-1	TGTGCCAGCAGCCCCGGGAGGTACACTGAAGCTTTCTTT	CASSPGRYTEAFF
TRBV5-1	few	TRBD2	12	TRBJ2-7	TGCGCCAGCAGTGGGACTACCTACGAGCAGTACTTC	CASSGTTYEQYF
TRBV28	-	TRBD2	13	TRBJ2-5	TGTGCCAGCAGGCAGCGGGAGCAAGAGACCCAGTACTTC	CASRQREQETQYF
TRBV30	-	TRBD1	15	TRBJ2-3	TGTGCCTGGAGTGCGACCGGGACAGTCACAGATACGCAGTATTTT	CAWSATGTVTDTQYF
TRBV4-1	once	TRBD1	12	TRBJ1-5	TGCGCCAGCAGACAGGGGGATCAGCCCCAGCATTTT	CASRQGDQPQHF
TRBV7-6	-	TRBD2	20	TRBJ2-3	TGTGCCAGCAGCTTAGGGGCGGGACTAGCGGGGGTAACTAGCACAGATACGCAGTATTTT	CASSLGAGLAGVTSTDTQYF
TRBV4-2	-	TRBD2	13	TRBJ2-6	TGTGCCAGCAGCAGTAGTGGGAGGGACGTCCTGACTTTC	CASSSSGRDVLTF
TRBV7-9	-	-	17	TRBJ2-5	TGTGCCAGCAGCTTAGCGGTTATTTTGACGGGTCAAGAGACCCAGTACTTC	CASSLAVILTGQETQYF
TRBV2	-	-	13	TRBJ2-7	TGTGCCAGCAGTACTTTACCTTCTACGAAGCAGTACTTC	CASSTLPSTKQYF
TRBV24-1	-	-	15	TRBJ2-2	TGTGCCACCAGTGTAGTAACGGGAGCCCCCGGGGAGCTGTTTTTT	CATSVVTGAPGELFF
TRBV7-9	-	TRBD2	18	TRBJ2-3	TGTGCCAGCATCCTTGGTACAGCGGGGGGGCCTCGGGTAGATACGCAGTATTTT	CASILGTAGGPRVDTQYF
TRBV18	-	TRBD1	16	TRBJ1-2	TGTGCCAGCTCAACAGGGGCCTCTTGGGGGTTCTATGGCTACACCTTC	CASSTGASWGFYGYTF
TRBV6-5	-	-	16	TRBJ1-2	TGTGCCAGCAGTTACAACCCACGACCTTGGAGCGATGGCTACACCTTC	CASSYNPRPWSDGYTF
TRBV29-1	once	TRBD2	15	TRBJ2-3	TGCAGCGTCCACGGGACTAGCGGGAGTCAAGATACGCAGTATTTT	CSVHGTSGSQDTQYF
TRBV7-2	-	TRBD2	17	TRBJ2-2	TGTGCCAGCAGCCGTCGGACTAGCGGGAGTTTCTCCGGGGAGCTGTTTTTT	CASSRRTSGSFSGELFF
TRBV27	-	-	17	TRBJ2-3	TGTGCCAGCAGTTTATCCTCGGTAGCGGATACCACAGATACGCAGTATTTT	CASSLSSVADTTDTQYF
TRBV30	-	-	13	TRBJ2-5	TGTGCCTGGAGTCCGCAGGTCGCGGGGACCCAGTACTTC	CAWSPQVAGTQYF
TRBV29-1	-	TRBD2	13	TRBJ2-3	TGCAGCGTTGGAGCGGGAACCGGAGATACGCAGTATTTT	CSVGAGTGDTQYF
TRBV9	-	-	14	TRBJ2-1	TGTGCCAGCAGCGTAGCAATAGGGGGATATGAGCAGTTCTTC	CASSVAIGGYEQFF
TRBV5-5	-	TRBD1	16	TRBJ2-1	TGTGCCAGCAGTCCTGACAGGGTAAGCTCCTACAATGAGCAGTTCTTC	CASSPDRVSSYNEQFF
TRBV7-9	few	TRBD1	12	TRBJ1-1	TGTGCCAGCCGGGACAGATACACTGAAGCTTTCTTT	CASRDRYTEAFF
TRBV11-3	-	-	13	TRBJ2-1	TGTGCCAGCAGCGCGACCCTTGGGGCTAAGCAGTTCTTC	CASSATLGAKQFF
TRBV20-1	-	TRBD2	14	TRBJ2-2	TGCAGTGCTAGTTCTCTAGCGGGAACCGGGGAGCTGTTTTTT	CSASSLAGTGELFF
TRBV4-3	-	-	16	TRBJ2-5	TGCGCCAGCAGCCAAGATCCGGCAGGGGCGGAGGAGACCCAGTACTTC	CASSQDPAGAEETQYF
TRBV6-5	once	-	13	TRBJ2-5	TGTGCCAGCAGTCACCCAGGGCCGGAGACCCAGTACTTC	CASSHPGPETQYF
TRBV20-1	-	-	15	TRBJ2-2	TGCAGTGCTAGTCCCCTGCGGGTGAACACCGGGGAGCTGTTTTTT	CSASPLRVNTGELFF